These T cell receptor beta chains were read from a single sample in a study of CD8 T cells in ankylosing spondylitis. TCRdb re-called the 5' RACE reads through MiXCR, storing one row per CDR3 protein. The data hold 500,000 to 550,000 distinct CDR3 sequences, with approximately 12% observed a single time. Sequenced input: blood, either unsorted or a sorted T cell fraction (not recorded which). The source is a male donor with ankylosing spondylitis. Each CDR3 is given with its conserved first and last residue. The order of the fields is J gene, clone size, D gene, V gene, CDR3 DNA, CDR3 protein. A D gene is named only where the DNA matches it firmly. The size entry is marked missing in some rows and otherwise reads once, few, many or a size class.

TRBJ1-1,NA,NA,TRBV20-1,TGCAGTGCTACCGACCGGGGCACTGAAGCTTTCTTT,CSATDRGTEAFF
TRBJ2-7,NA,NA,TRBV12-3/TRBV12-4,TGTGCCAGCAAAAGGGCGGGTAGGAGCTCCTACGAGCAGTACTTC,CASKRAGRSSYEQYF
TRBJ1-1,NA,NA,TRBV15,TGTGCCACCAGCAGAGATCAGGCGACAGATGAAGCTTTCTTT,CATSRDQATDEAFF
TRBJ2-1,many,TRBD1,TRBV29-1,TGCAGCGTTGAAGGGTCCGGGGACAGGGGTGGTGCTGAGCAGTTCTTC,CSVEGSGDRGGAEQFF
TRBJ1-5,NA,NA,TRBV15,TGTGCCACCAGCACCGGTGGTCGAAGCGGGGAACAGCCCCAGCATTTT,CATSTGGRSGEQPQHF
TRBJ1-5,few,NA,TRBV10-3,TGTGCCATCAGTGAGTCGGAGGTCTCAACTAGGGGTCAGCCCCAGCATTTT,CAISESEVSTRGQPQHF
TRBJ1-1,many,NA,TRBV6-1,TGTGCCAGCAGAGGACAGAGGAACACTGAAGCTTTCTTT,CASRGQRNTEAFF
TRBJ2-3,many,NA,TRBV27,TGTGCCAGCAGTTTATCGGCTTTTGCGAGCACAGATACGCAGTATTTT,CASSLSAFASTDTQYF
TRBJ2-6,few,NA,TRBV5-1,TGCGCCAGCAGCTTGGCGAGTTTCTCTGGGGCCAACGTCCTGACTTTC,CASSLASFSGANVLTF
TRBJ2-1,NA,NA,TRBV10-3,TGTGCCATCAGTGAGCCCGGCAAGGGGAATGATGAGCAGTTCTTC,CAISEPGKGNDEQFF
TRBJ2-3,NA,NA,TRBV7-6,TGTGCCAGCAGCTGGGACACAGATACGCAGTATTTT,CASSWDTDTQYF
TRBJ2-7,many,NA,TRBV13,TGTGCCAGCAGCTTAGGCCTAAGGGCTAACTACGAGCAGTACTTC,CASSLGLRANYEQYF
TRBJ2-5,many,NA,TRBV11-2,TGTGCCAGCAGCTTAGGGGCAGGGCAGAGGGAGACCCAGTACTTC,CASSLGAGQRETQYF
TRBJ2-3,NA,TRBD2,TRBV12-3/TRBV12-4,TGTGCCAGCAGGCCCGGTAGCGGGAGGCGCACAGATACGCAGTATTTT,CASRPGSGRRTDTQYF
TRBJ2-3,few,NA,TRBV5-1,TGCGCCAGCAGCTTTATACCCCGAGACTTATCACCAGATACGCAGTATTTT,CASSFIPRDLSPDTQYF
TRBJ2-1,many,NA,TRBV12-3/TRBV12-4,TGTGCCAGCAGTTTCTGGGCATATGAGCAGTTCTTC,CASSFWAYEQFF
TRBJ1-2,NA,NA,TRBV6-5,TGTGCCAGCAGTTACTCGAGAGGTCGGGGCTACACCTTC,CASSYSRGRGYTF
TRBJ2-2,few,NA,TRBV7-9,TGTGCCAGCAGAAAGGGGGGGAACACCGGGGAGCTGTTTTTT,CASRKGGNTGELFF
TRBJ2-3,many,TRBD2,TRBV24-1,TGTGCCACCAGTGATCCCGGACTAGCGGGAGGGTCGGGGGCCACAGATACGCAGTATTTT,CATSDPGLAGGSGATDTQYF
TRBJ2-2,NA,NA,TRBV15,TGTGCCACCAGCAGACCTGGGTTGGGCTGGGAGGTCAGGGAGCTGTTTTTT,CATSRPGLGWEVRELFF
TRBJ2-3,NA,TRBD2,TRBV5-1,TGCGCCAGCAGCCTTATGAGGAGCGGGGGGGAAGATACGCAGTATTTT,CASSLMRSGGEDTQYF
TRBJ1-5,NA,NA,TRBV12-3/TRBV12-4,TGTGCCAGCAGTCCCCGGGGGCCAGGTCAGCCCCAGCATTTT,CASSPRGPGQPQHF
TRBJ2-7,few,NA,TRBV11-2,TGTGCCAGCAGCTCCATTGGTGAGCAGTACTTC,CASSSIGEQYF
TRBJ2-2,many,NA,TRBV5-1,TGCGCCAGCAGCTTCCCCTTTACCGGGGAGCTGTTTTTT,CASSFPFTGELFF
TRBJ1-2,few,NA,TRBV5-1,TGCGCCAGCAGCTTATGGACAGCTGACTATGGCTACACCTTC,CASSLWTADYGYTF
TRBJ2-6,NA,NA,TRBV3-1,TGTGCCAGCAGCCAGCCCAGGGGGGTGGGGGCCAACGTCCTGACTTTC,CASSQPRGVGANVLTF
TRBJ2-6,many,NA,TRBV5-1,TGCGCCAGCAGCCCGGTTCAGGGAGGCTCTGGGGCCAACGTCCTGACTTTC,CASSPVQGGSGANVLTF
TRBJ1-1,NA,NA,TRBV3-1,TGTGCCAGCAGCCCATACCTTATACAGGGAGTCGGGGACACTGAAGCTTTCTTT,CASSPYLIQGVGDTEAFF
TRBJ1-4,few,NA,TRBV20-1,TGCAGTGCTAGACGGGGGCCCAATGAAAAACTGTTTTTT,CSARRGPNEKLFF
TRBJ2-3,few,NA,TRBV19,TGTGCCAGTAGTATCGGAAGGGATGCAGATACGCAGTATTTT,CASSIGRDADTQYF
TRBJ2-1,many,TRBD2,TRBV4-1,TGCGCCAGCAGCCCCCAGCGGGAGAAATCCTACAATGAGCAGTTCTTC,CASSPQREKSYNEQFF
TRBJ1-1,few,NA,TRBV4-1,TGCGCCAGCAGCCAGGACGGGTCGCGGGACACTGAAGCTTTCTTT,CASSQDGSRDTEAFF
TRBJ1-2,NA,NA,TRBV10-2,TGCGCCAGCAGTGAGTCAAAGGGAGCATCCCCCTTC,CASSESKGASPF
TRBJ1-6,many,NA,TRBV29-1,TGCAGCGTCGCAACGGGCCCCGGGAACGATTCACCCCTCCACTTT,CSVATGPGNDSPLHF
TRBJ2-3,few,NA,TRBV12-3/TRBV12-4,TGTGCCAGCAGTTTGATCGCCGCAGATACGCAGTATTTT,CASSLIAADTQYF
TRBJ2-1,few,TRBD1,TRBV4-1,TGCGCCAGCAGCCCGACCCCCGGGACAGAATACAATGAGCAGTTCTTC,CASSPTPGTEYNEQFF
TRBJ2-2,few,NA,TRBV24-1,TGTGCCACCATGGGGCGGATCACCGGGGAGCTGTTTTTT,CATMGRITGELFF
TRBJ2-2,few,TRBD2,TRBV7-8,TGTGCCAGCAGCCCGGTTCAGCGGGAGCGTATCACCGGGGAGCTGTTTTTT,CASSPVQRERITGELFF
TRBJ1-5,many,NA,TRBV5-1,TGTGCCAGCAGCTTAGGCAGGAATCAGCCCCAGCATTTT,CASSLGRNQPQHF
TRBJ1-2,many,NA,TRBV5-1,TGCGCCAGCAGCTTCAGTGTCCGGGGCCAAGCTAACTATGGCTACACCTTC,CASSFSVRGQANYGYTF
TRBJ2-3,NA,TRBD2,TRBV10-3,TGTGCCATCAGTGGGCCGGGACTACGAGGAAATACGCAGTATTTT,CAISGPGLRGNTQYF
TRBJ2-1,NA,NA,TRBV3-1,TGTGCCAGCAGCCAAGATCGGGTGACATACAATGAGCAGTTCTTC,CASSQDRVTYNEQFF
TRBJ1-1,NA,TRBD1,TRBV10-3,TGTGCCATCAGTGAGCCCCTCGGACCAGGGGGCACTGAAGCTTTCTTT,CAISEPLGPGGTEAFF
TRBJ2-1,NA,NA,TRBV7-9,TGTGCCAGCCGCCCTCGGGAGGAGCAGTTCTTC,CASRPREEQFF
TRBJ2-1,many,TRBD2,TRBV5-1,TGCGCCAGCAGCTTGGCTAGCGGGAGGGACTCCTACAATGAGCAGTTCTTC,CASSLASGRDSYNEQFF
TRBJ2-1,NA,NA,TRBV28,TGTGCCAGCTTACCCCCGTCTTACAATGAGCAGTTCTTC,CASLPPSYNEQFF
TRBJ2-3,many,TRBD1,TRBV12-3/TRBV12-4,TGTGCCAGCAGCCCGGGCGACAGGGGGCGCGTCGGGAGGTCCCTTTATACGCAGTATTTT,CASSPGDRGRVGRSLYTQYF
TRBJ2-4,NA,NA,TRBV12-3/TRBV12-4,TGTGCCTCCACCGCGGGTGCCAAAAACATTCAGTACTTC,CASTAGAKNIQYF
TRBJ1-6,NA,NA,TRBV7-2,TGTGCCAGCAGCTTAGAGGCGGGGGCACCTAATTCACCCCTCCACTTT,CASSLEAGAPNSPLHF
TRBJ2-1,few,NA,TRBV20-1,TGCAGTGCTAGAGGGGGAGGCGGGACCCCACTTTACAATGAGCAGTTCTTC,CSARGGGGTPLYNEQFF
TRBJ2-1,many,TRBD1,TRBV29-1,TGCAGCGTTGAAGGTCAGACAGGGGGGATCAATGAGCAGTTCTTC,CSVEGQTGGINEQFF
TRBJ1-2,NA,TRBD1,TRBV12-3/TRBV12-4,TGTGCCAGCATCCTGTCCGGGACAGGTCAAGATGGCTACACCTTC,CASILSGTGQDGYTF
TRBJ2-6,many,NA,TRBV29-1,TGCAGCGTTCCAGGGTACCCAAACTCTGGGGCCAACGTCCTGACTTTC,CSVPGYPNSGANVLTF
TRBJ1-6,many,TRBD1,TRBV12-3/TRBV12-4,TGTGCCAGCAGTCCGAACAGGGGAAGTTCACCCCTCCACTTT,CASSPNRGSSPLHF
TRBJ2-5,many,TRBD1,TRBV12-3/TRBV12-4,TGTGCCAGCAGTGGGACAGGGAGTTTTGGAGAGACCCAGTACTTC,CASSGTGSFGETQYF